A single sample gave rise to the 30 T cell receptor beta chains below, sequenced in a study of cytomegalovirus exposure and HLA in healthy donors. The study ran its PCR with 60 Vbeta and 13 Jbeta primers. Some clones are missing from TCRdb's copy, which holds only in-frame ones; the method was immunoSEQ multiplex PCR. The data contain under 250,000 clones, roughly four fifths of them singletons. Sequenced: PBMCs. The receptors stem from a woman between 40 and 55 years old in good health and CMV-seronegative.

V usage is TRBV21-1 and J usage is TRBJ1-1; the table calls TRBD1, which could not be checked here. TRBV21-1 is a known pseudogene. The CDR3 is 14 amino acids. This chain's CDR3 is CASSLTGANTEAFF. The CDR3 DNA sequence: TGTGCCAGCAGCTTGACAGGGGCGAACACTGAAGCTTTCTTT.

V usage is TRBV10-3 and J usage is TRBJ1-1, with D perhaps matching TRBD1 (5 bases). Deletions cut 7 bases from V and 0 bases from J, with 9 bases between. Per germline, CDR1 ENHRY and CDR2 SYGVKD. This CDR3 has 13 residues. The CDR3 DNA sequence: TGTGCCATCAAGCCGACAGTGAACACTGAAGCTTTCTTT. Translation: CAIKPTVNTEAFF.

This clone was detected a few times. The rearrangement uses TRBV7-9 and TRBJ2-2, with 13 bases identical to TRBD2. Trimming took 4 bases from V and 2 from J; bases not matched to a gene: 10. The CDR3 sequence is 19 residues long. From germline, CDR1 is SEHNR and CDR2 FQNEAQ (reference sequence). CDR3: CASSSYGTSGTTNTGELFF. In DNA, the CDR3 is TGTGCCAGCAGCTCATACGGGACTAGCGGGACAACAAACACCGGGGAGCTGTTTTTT. Combining the CDR3 with reference TRBV7-9 and TRBJ2-2 gives the whole variable domain DTGVSQNPRHKITKRGQNVTFRCDPISEHNRLYWYRQTLGQGPEFLTYFQNEAQLEKSRLLSDRFSAERPKGSFSTLEIQRTEQGDSAMYLCASSSYGTSGTTNTGELFFGEGSRLTVL.

The V call is TRBV5-1, the J call TRBJ2-5; 12 positions match TRBD2. The CDR3 covers 19 residues. CDR1 is SGHRS, CDR2 YFSETQ, per germline. The junction had 11 bases not matched to a gene; V was cut back by 0 bases and J by 2 bases. The CDR3 DNA reads TGCGCCAGCAGCTTGGTGCTAGCGGGAGGGCCGCGAACGCAAGAGACCCAGTACTTC. It specifies CASSLVLAGGPRTQETQYF.

The chain combines TRBV29-1 with TRBJ1-1; perhaps TRBD1 as D (5 bases). The length of the CDR3 is 13 residues. With 8 bases removed from V and 5 bases from J, the gap between germline ends came to 18 bases. Germline lookup yields CDR1 SQVTM and CDR2 ANQGSEA. CDR3 in amino acids: CSSAWDSQTEAFF. DNA of the CDR3: TGCAGCTCTGCCTGGGACTCGCAAACTGAAGCTTTCTTT.

The chain has TRBV25-1 and TRBJ1-1; TRBD1 might be the D (5 bases). V was pared by 4 bases and J by 3 bases, with 15 bases between. CDR3 length: 15 amino acids. Germline values: CDR1 MGHDK, CDR2 SYGVNS. Here the CDR3 DNA reads TGTGCCAGCAGTGCACCCCAGGGTGTGTACACTGAAGCTTTCTTT. It encodes CASSAPQGVYTEAFF.

The chain carries TRBV19 and TRBJ2-1, with TRBD2 as a possible D gene (8 bases). Germline V gene lookup returns CDR1 LNHDA and CDR2 SQIVND (reference sequence). The CDR3 sequence is 18 residues long. V was trimmed by 4 bases and J by 7 bases, leaving 26 bases between them. Here the CDR3 reads CASSSGRDGRGLRNEQFF. The CDR3 DNA follows: TGTGCCAGTAGTAGTGGCCGTGACGGGAGGGGGCTGAGAAATGAGCAGTTCTTC. The full variable domain, completed using reference TRBV19 and TRBJ2-1, is DGGITQSPKYLFRKEGQNVTLSCEQNLNHDAMYWYRQDPGQGLRLIYYSQIVNDFQKGDIAEGYSVSREKKESFPLTVTSAQKNPTAFYLCASSSGRDGRGLRNEQFFGPGTRLTVL.

The CDR3 loop is CASPGRDDRELFF. CDR3 nucleotides: TGCGCCAGCCCCGGGAGAGACGACCGGGAGCTGTTTTTT. This chain joins TRBV5-1 and TRBJ2-2, with TRBD2 as a possible D gene (6 bases). Trimming removed 7 bases at V and 9 bases at J, with 16 bases between. Germline values: CDR1 SGHRS, CDR2 YFSETQ. CDR3 length equals 13 residues.

The chain employs TRBV18 and TRBJ1-1; D not certain. Germline V CDR1 and CDR2: KGHSH, LQKENI. The CDR3 totals 14 residues. The germline V and J ends were trimmed by 2 bases and 5 bases, with 12 bases remaining between them. The CDR3 DNA follows: TGTGCCAGCTCACCATCAGCGCTTGGGACTGAAGCTTTCTTT. It encodes CASSPSALGTEAFF.

CDR3 in amino acids: CASSQTPNTEAFF. CDR3 DNA: TGTGCCAGCAGTCAGACACCGAACACTGAAGCTTTCTTT. The chain recombines TRBV7-9 with TRBJ1-1; D is uncertain. The germline gives CDR1 SEHNR, CDR2 FQNEAQ (reference sequence). This CDR3 contains 13 residues. V was trimmed by 6 bases and J by 1 base, leaving 9 bases between them.

The chain combines TRBV7-9 with TRBJ2-6; D call uncertain. The CDR3 is 13 residues long. V was cut by 3 bases and J by 3 bases, with 3 bases left in between. Germline CDR1 is SEHNR and CDR2 is FQNEAQ (reference sequence). Here the CDR3 DNA reads TGTGCCAGCAGCTTCTTTGGGGCCAACGTCCTGACTTTC. The encoded protein is CASSFFGANVLTF.

This sequence joins TRBV7-8 and TRBJ2-1, with D perhaps TRBD1 (7 bases). The V end lost 4 bases, the J end lost 6 bases, and 25 bases lay between the germline ends. CDR1 and CDR2 from the germline V gene are SGHVS and FQNEAQ. This CDR3 has 18 amino acids. This chain's CDR3 is CASSWTPWKTGDSNEQFF. The CDR3 coding sequence is TGTGCCAGCAGCTGGACCCCTTGGAAAACGGGGGACAGCAATGAGCAGTTCTTC.

The chain combines TRBV4-1 with TRBJ2-7; maybe TRBD1 (6 bases). The CDR3 spans 15 residues. Between the trimmed V and J ends, which lost 4 bases and 3 bases, there was a span of 16 bases. The germline V gene encodes CDR1 MGHRA and CDR2 YSYEKL. The DNA for the CDR3 is TGCGCCAGCAGCCGATCGTACAGGGATCTCTACGAGCAGTACTTC. Amino acids: CASSRSYRDLYEQYF.

This clone was picked up a small number of times. V usage is TRBV6-1 and J usage is TRBJ2-7; D is undetermined. V was pared by 4 bases and J by 0 bases, with 10 bases between. Germline lookup yields CDR1 MNHNS and CDR2 SASEGT. The CDR3 has 14 amino acids. The CDR3 sequence: CASSVQEFSYEQYF. CDR3 DNA: TGTGCCAGCAGTGTTCAGGAATTCTCCTACGAGCAGTACTTC.

This chain connects TRBV10-3 to TRBJ1-6, with 9 bases fitting TRBD1. Looked up from germline, CDR1 is ENHRY and CDR2 is SYGVKD. The CDR3 runs 14 residues. The V and J ends lost 10 bases and 10 bases, in that order; junction bases with no gene match: 11. CDR3 in amino acids: CATMLGQGESPLHF. Here the CDR3 DNA reads TGTGCCACCATGCTGGGACAGGGAGAATCACCCCTCCACTTT.

Only a few counts were recorded for this clone. This specimen includes other DNA sequences encoding the same CDR3. V usage is TRBV13 and J usage is TRBJ1-1; TRBD1 is a possible D gene (6 bases). This CDR3 region has 15 residues. Trimming removed 8 bases at V and 1 base at J, with 17 bases between. CDR1 PRHDT and CDR2 FYEKMQ come from the germline V gene (reference sequence). The DNA of the CDR3 is TGTGCCAGCGCTGGGGGGGCGGACAGGAACACTGAAGCTTTCTTT. Translating gives CASAGGADRNTEAFF.

This clone was detected only a few times. V gene TRBV5-8 combines with J gene TRBJ2-1, with D uncertain. The V gene lost 0 bases and the J gene lost 5 bases, with 12 bases spanning the gap. CDR3 size: 15 residues. The germline V gene encodes CDR1 SGHTS and CDR2 YDEGEE. The CDR3: CASSLGLVEDNEQFF. The CDR3 DNA follows: TGTGCCAGCAGCTTGGGCCTAGTTGAGGACAATGAGCAGTTCTTC. Combining the CDR3 with reference TRBV5-8 and TRBJ2-1 gives the whole variable domain EAGVTQSPTHLIKTRGQQATLRCSPISGHTSVYWYQQALGLGLQFLLWYDEGEERNRGNFPPRFSGRQFPNYSSELNVNALELEDSALYLCASSLGLVEDNEQFFGPGTRLTVL.

This clone turned up a few times. The chain has TRBV9 and TRBJ1-5, with TRBD1 as a possible D gene (5 bases). The V gene lost 0 bases and the J gene lost 4 bases, with 11 bases spanning the gap. CDR1 SGDLS and CDR2 YYNGEE come from the germline V gene. CDR3 length: 15 amino acids. DNA for the CDR3: TGTGCCAGCAGCGTAGGTCCAGGGTCGAATCAGCCCCAGCATTTT. Protein sequence: CASSVGPGSNQPQHF.

The chain employs TRBV5-1 and TRBJ2-1; 12 bases map to TRBD2. The CDR3 runs 15 residues. The V and J ends lost 4 bases and 5 bases, in that order; junction bases with no gene match: 4. Germline loops: CDR1 SGHRS, CDR2 YFSETQ. The CDR3 loop reads CASSQGLAGDNEQFF. The DNA of the CDR3 is TGCGCCAGCAGCCAGGGACTAGCGGGTGACAATGAGCAGTTCTTC.

The chain uses TRBV5-1 and TRBJ2-2; TRBD2 is a possible D gene (6 bases). CDR3 length equals 15 residues. From germline, CDR1 is SGHRS and CDR2 YFSETQ. Trimming left V 0 bases short and J 7 bases short, with 13 bases between. In nucleotides, the CDR3 is TGCGCCAGCAGCTTGGCTAGCGCTTGGGGCGGGGAGCTGTTTTTT. Translating gives CASSLASAWGGELFF.

This clone was counted once. The V gene is TRBV7-9, the J gene TRBJ2-1; 10 positions agree with TRBD2. This CDR3 is 19 amino acids long. The J segment lost 9 bases and the V segment lost 1 base, leaving 18 bases of the junction unmatched. Germline CDR1 is SEHNR and CDR2 is FQNEAQ (reference sequence). DNA for the CDR3: TGTGCCAGCAGCTTAGGGAGTGGGAGCGGGAGGGCCGGGCGGGGTGAGCAGTTCTTC. Its translation is CASSLGSGSGRAGRGEQFF.

The genes are TRBV7-2 and TRBJ2-3, with TRBD2 matching over 7 bases. J gave up 2 bases and V 2 bases, and 4 bases lay outside the gene matches. The CDR3 is made up of 15 amino acids. CDR1 is SGHTA and CDR2 is FQGNSA in the germline V gene. CDR3 coding DNA: TGTGCCAGCAGCTTATCTCGGGAGGTCACAGATACGCAGTATTTT. Translation: CASSLSREVTDTQYF.

The chain combines TRBV5-6 with TRBJ1-2, with 9 bases that match TRBD1. CDR1 is SGHDT, CDR2 YYEEEE, per germline. Trimming cost V 3 bases and J 4 bases; bases outside gene matches: 10. The CDR3 sequence is 16 residues long. This CDR3 is CASSSAGTGNTYGYTF. As DNA, the CDR3 is TGTGCCAGCAGCTCAGCCGGGACAGGGAACACCTATGGCTACACCTTC. Supplemented by reference TRBV5-6 and TRBJ1-2, the full variable domain reads DAGVTQSPTHLIKTRGQQVTLRCSPKSGHDTVSWYQQALGQGPQFIFQYYEEEERQRGNFPDRFSGHQFPNYSSELNVNALLLGDSALYLCASSSAGTGNTYGYTFGSGTRLTVV.

The CDR3 sequence: CAISDSPRDQPQHF. CDR3 bases: TGTGCCATCAGTGACAGTCCCCGTGATCAGCCCCAGCATTTT. The gene calls are TRBV10-3 and TRBJ1-5; D not certain. V lost 3 bases and J lost 5, with 11 bases in between. This CDR3 has 14 amino acids. Per germline, CDR1 ENHRY and CDR2 SYGVKD.

This clone was seen a single time. The chain couples TRBV9 to TRBJ1-1; TRBD1 is a possible D gene (5 bases). The length of the CDR3 is 14 residues. Trimming removed 0 bases from V and 6 bases from J, with 12 bases in between. Looked up from germline, CDR1 is SGDLS and CDR2 is YYNGEE. For the CDR3, the DNA is TGTGCCAGCAGCGTAGGGGGGGTCTCAGCTGAAGCTTTCTTT. Amino acids: CASSVGGVSAEAFF.

This clone was seen only a few times. V usage is TRBV9 and J usage is TRBJ2-2, with 11 positions matching TRBD1. The CDR3 is made up of 16 amino acids. Germline V gives CDR1 SGDLS, CDR2 YYNGEE. Germline trimming cut 0 bases from V and 4 bases from J; bases unmatched to any gene: 2. Written as DNA, the CDR3 is TGTGCCAGCAGCGTAGGAGGGACAGGGGGCACCGGGGAGCTGTTTTTT. Translated, it gives CASSVGGTGGTGELFF.

The sample holds a few counts of this clone. This rearrangement joins TRBV9 to TRBJ1-1, with 9 bases identical to TRBD1. Looked up from germline, CDR1 is SGDLS and CDR2 is YYNGEE. The CDR3 totals 14 residues. V lost 2 bases, J lost 8 bases, and 7 bases stayed unmatched. Here the CDR3 DNA reads TGTGCCAGCAGCGTGGGACAGGGCCCCCAGGAAGCTTTCTTT. The encoded protein is CASSVGQGPQEAFF.

This chain connects TRBV5-8 to TRBJ2-3; 13 nucleotides line up with TRBD2. J was trimmed by 0 bases and V by 4 bases; bases with no gene match: 8. The CDR3 totals 18 residues. The germline CDR1 and CDR2 sequences are SGHTS and YDEGEE. The CDR3 loop reads CASSRGLAGPISTDTQYF. Written as DNA, the CDR3 is TGTGCCAGCAGCCGGGGACTAGCGGGACCCATTAGCACAGATACGCAGTATTTT. Variable domain in full (rest from reference TRBV5-8 and TRBJ2-3): EAGVTQSPTHLIKTRGQQATLRCSPISGHTSVYWYQQALGLGLQFLLWYDEGEERNRGNFPPRFSGRQFPNYSSELNVNALELEDSALYLCASSRGLAGPISTDTQYFGPGTRLTVL.

The chain recombines TRBV13 with TRBJ2-2; D remains unclear. CDR3 length: 14 amino acids. Trimming removed 1 base at V and 2 bases at J, with 5 bases between. Germline V lookup: CDR1 PRHDT, CDR2 FYEKMQ (reference sequence). In DNA form, the CDR3 reads TGTGCCAGCAGCTTAGTGTCTAACACCGGGGAGCTGTTTTTT. Its protein product is CASSLVSNTGELFF.

The CDR3 nucleotides read TGTGCCAGCAGTGAAGTGGCAGGTTCTAATGAAAAACTGTTTTTT. This encodes CASSEVAGSNEKLFF. The chain combines TRBV6-1 with TRBJ1-4; D gene unclear. Trimming removed 1 base from V and 3 bases from J, with 9 bases in between. The CDR3 spans 15 residues. From germline, CDR1 is MNHNS and CDR2 SASEGT.